Sequencing of this TCR beta chain was carried out in a study of T cell changes during pregnancy in multiple sclerosis. Trimming left V 5 bases short and J 3 bases short, with 17 bases between. The CDR3 spans 15 residues. The germline CDR1 and CDR2 sequences are SGHNT and YYREEE (reference sequence). The repertoire was sequenced with immunoSEQ multiplex PCR; TCRdb's copy has only in-frame clones and lacks some. The sample has 70,000 or so clones, around 90% seen once. The origin of this receptor is a female donor with multiple sclerosis, enrolled in a pregnancy study. Sequencing used CD4+ T cells from peripheral blood mononuclear cells, obtained after pregnancy. V and J are TRBV5-4 and TRBJ1-1; the D gene is possibly TRBD1 (6 bases). The CDR3 nucleotides read TGTGCCAGCAGTTTGTCGGGGGGGCAGTACACTGAAGCTTTCTTT. It translates to CASSLSGGQYTEAFF. The whole variable domain, filled in from reference TRBV5-4 and TRBJ1-1, reads ETGVTQSPTHLIKTRGQQVTLRCSSQSGHNTVSWYQQALGQGPQFIFQYYREEENGRGNFPPRFSGLQFPNYSSELNVNALELDDSALYLCASSLSGGQYTEAFFGQGTRLTVV.